The 28 T cell receptor beta chains below were found in one sample sequenced in a study of Graves' ophthalmopathy and Graves' hyperthyroidism listed by TCRdb under 2018. TCRdb records Illumina HiSeq 2000 as the sequencer. TCR beta CDR3 regions were amplified from RNA transcripts for repertoire sequencing. HTBI primers and the Qiagen OneStep RT-PCR kit were used in a first-round RT-PCR, which was followed by a second-round multiplex PCR, size selection and purification. The public reads were reprocessed in TCRdb via fastp at Q25 and MiXCR, keeping in-frame beta chains. Entries that share a CDR3 protein sequence are merged under the most common genes and DNA. In this sample the table shows hundreds of thousands of distinct CDR3 sequences, 22% of which occur a single time. More than 5.5% of the sample is in the top ten clones. Material: peripheral blood. The receptors derive from a woman between 18 and 30 years old with stable Graves' hyperthyroidism. Some clones in this sample may be carry-over from other donors' samples. Donor details come from another sample of the same person, matched by shared clones.

This clonotype has a handful of counts. The genes are TRBV5-4 and TRBJ2-3; possible D gene TRBD2, 5 bases. Germline V lookup: CDR1 SGHNT, CDR2 YYREEE (reference sequence). The CDR3 totals 16 residues. Trimming pared 0 bases from V and 0 bases from J, leaving 11 bases between. CDR3 loop: CASSLAEGSSTDTQYF. Here the CDR3 DNA reads TGTGCCAGCAGCTTGGCCGAGGGAAGCAGCACAGATACGCAGTATTTT.

The DNA for the CDR3 is TGTGCCTGGAGGCCCCAACCGACCCCTAACTATGGCTACACCTTC. It translates to CAWRPQPTPNYGYTF. V and J are TRBV30 and TRBJ1-2, with D unclear. V lost 3 bases to trimming and J lost 0 bases, with 14 bases between them. CDR1 is GTSNPN and CDR2 is SVGIG in the germline V gene (reference sequence). The CDR3 is 15 amino acids.

This clonotype was seen repeatedly, ten times or more. One junction end disagrees with the germline gene, perhaps due to a read error. V and J are TRBV6-2 or TRBV6-3 and TRBJ2-4, with 8 positions matching TRBD2. Germline CDR1 MNHEY, CDR2 SVGEGT. The CDR3 totals 20 residues. CDR3 sequence (DNA): TGTGCCAGCAGCCCGGGACTAGTCCCCGAAATGTACCTAGCCAAAAACATTAAGTACTTC. Translated, it gives CASSPGLVPEMYLAKNIKYF.

This clonotype was observed many times. The CDR3 here is CASSQPRTGELFF. DNA of the CDR3: TGTGCCAGCAGCCAGCCTAGGACCGGGGAGCTGTTTTTT. The rearrangement uses TRBV7-2 and TRBJ2-2, with D unresolved. CDR1 is SGHTA, CDR2 FQGNSA, per germline. This CDR3 is built from 13 residues. Trimming pared 5 bases from V and 5 bases from J, leaving 9 bases between.

This clonotype was picked up many times. The chain employs TRBV7-2 and TRBJ1-3; 8 nucleotides agree with TRBD1. The J segment lost 5 bases and the V segment lost 3 bases, leaving 6 bases of the junction unmatched. The CDR3 has 15 residues. The germline CDR1 and CDR2 sequences are SGHTA and FQGNSA. The CDR3 region is CASSFGQGARNTIYF. DNA for the CDR3: TGTGCCAGCAGCTTCGGCCAGGGGGCCAGAAACACCATATATTTT.

The gene calls are TRBV7-8 and TRBJ2-7; 7 positions agree with TRBD2. CDR1 and CDR2 (germline): SGHVS, FQNEAQ. The CDR3 length is 14 residues. Trimming removed 7 bases from V and 4 bases from J; junction bases left unmatched: 10. Here the CDR3 reads CASNPAGRIYEQYF. CDR3 coding DNA: TGTGCCAGCAATCCAGCGGGGCGGATATACGAGCAGTACTTC. The variable domain in full, with the rest retrieved from reference TRBV7-8 and TRBJ2-7, is GAGVSQSPRYKVAKRGQDVALRCDPISGHVSLFWYQQALGQGPEFLTYFQNEAQLDKSGLPSDRFFAERPEGSVSTLKIQRTQQEDSAVYLCASNPAGRIYEQYFGPGTRLTVT.

Details on this clonotype: A junction end diverges from the germline sequence, so it may reflect a read error. V and J are TRBV30 and TRBJ1-1; a possible D gene is TRBD1 (5 bases). In germline, CDR1 is GTSNPN, CDR2 SVGIG (reference sequence). The CDR3 is made up of 14 amino acids. CDR3 protein: CAWVPGTTNTDAFF. DNA of the CDR3: TGTGCCTGGGTACCCGGGACCACGAACACTGATGCTTTCTTT.

This clonotype was observed a few times. The chain has TRBV20-1 and TRBJ2-5, with D possibly matching TRBD2 (6 bases). This CDR3 has 15 residues. The germline V and J ends were trimmed by 0 bases and 2 bases, with 13 bases remaining between them. Germline CDR1 and CDR2: DFQATT and SNEGSKA (reference sequence). The CDR3 coding sequence is TGCAGTGCTAGAGATGCTTCGGGGACTCAAGAGACCCAGTACTTC. This encodes CSARDASGTQETQYF.

This clonotype has ten or more counts. The DNA for the CDR3 is TGTGCCAGCAGCCAAGATGTGGGGGGTGGAGGGGAGCTGTTTTTT. This gives the protein CASSQDVGGGGELFF. The chain has TRBV4-2 and TRBJ2-2, with D perhaps TRBD2 (6 bases). CDR1 and CDR2 from the germline V gene are LGHNA and YNFKEQ. V shed 0 bases and J shed 8 bases, with 13 bases lying between them. The CDR3 covers 15 residues.

The chain links TRBV12-3 or TRBV12-4 to TRBJ2-4; D is unclear. Trimming left V 1 base short and J 0 bases short, with 13 bases between. The CDR3 consists of 17 residues. CDR3 protein: CASSLVGSLLAKNIQYF. In DNA, the CDR3 is TGTGCCAGCAGTTTAGTGGGCAGCTTATTAGCCAAAAACATTCAGTACTTC.

The V call is TRBV24-1, the J call TRBJ1-2; D gene ambiguous. CDR1 KGHDR and CDR2 SFDVKD come from the germline V gene. The V end was cut by 4 bases, the J end by 7 bases, with 6 bases between. There are 11 residues in the CDR3. In DNA form, the CDR3 reads TGTGCCACCAGTGAAGATGGTGGCTACACCTTC. It specifies CATSEDGGYTF.

Worth noting for this clonotype: This sequence may be a read error, since a much larger clone differs from it by one base. V and J are TRBV27 and TRBJ1-1; 10 bases line up with TRBD1. Germline loops: CDR1 MNHEY, CDR2 SMNVEV (reference sequence). J gave up 4 bases and V 3 bases, and 5 bases lay outside the gene matches. CDR3 length equals 15 residues. The CDR3 DNA reads TGTGCCAGCAGTTTGACAGGGGGCGCGGTCACTGAAGCTTTCTTT. Amino acids: CASSLTGGAVTEAFF.

This clonotype appeared many times. The rearrangement links TRBV15 to TRBJ2-5, with 8 bases matching TRBD2. Germline V gene sequence: CDR1 LNHNV, CDR2 YYDKDF (reference sequence). The CDR3 spans 14 residues. Trimming cost V 4 bases and J 5 bases; bases outside gene matches: 6. CDR3 DNA sequence: TGTGCCACCAGCAATCGCGGGGGGAGCGAGACCCAGTACTTC. This codes for CATSNRGGSETQYF.

This clonotype was observed a single time. J is TRBJ1-2 and V is TRBV19; D remains unclear. Germline V gives CDR1 LNHDA, CDR2 SQIVND (reference sequence). This CDR3 is 15 amino acids long. Between the trimmed V and J ends, which lost 6 bases and 4 bases, there was a span of 18 bases. Here the CDR3 DNA reads TGTGCCAGTAGCTCACAACCATCAGCGTTCTATGGCTACACCTTC. Translated: CASSSQPSAFYGYTF.

This clonotype was counted a few times. This sequence joins TRBV12-3 or TRBV12-4 and TRBJ2-7, with D uncertain. The CDR3 has 12 residues. V shed 2 bases and J shed 5 bases, with 7 bases lying between them. CDR3 in DNA: TGTGCCAGCAGTTTACGGCAGAACGAGCAGTACTTC. It codes for CASSLRQNEQYF.

Ten or more counts support this clonotype. V usage is TRBV12-3 or TRBV12-4 and J usage is TRBJ2-7; 10 nucleotides align to TRBD2. Trimming removed 6 bases from V and 3 bases from J; junction bases left unmatched: 2. The CDR3 spans 13 residues. The CDR3 nucleotides are TGTGCCAGCAGAGCGGGGGGGGACTACGAGCAGTACTTC. It yields the protein CASRAGGDYEQYF.

This clonotype appeared many times. The rearrangement links TRBV6-2 or TRBV6-3 to TRBJ1-5; D gene uncertain. Between the trimmed V and J ends, which lost 8 bases and 7 bases, there was a span of 18 bases. In germline, CDR1 is MNHEY, CDR2 SVGEGT. The CDR3 spans 14 residues. The CDR3 DNA follows: TGTGCCAGCGGTTCTCGGGGTGTGGGACAGCCCCAGCATTTT. Amino acid sequence: CASGSRGVGQPQHF.

This clonotype was recorded at least ten times. The chain has TRBV15 and TRBJ2-7; unclear D gene. Trimming shortened V by 4 bases and J by 5 bases, and 6 bases separated the two germline ends. This CDR3 comprises 11 residues. Germline V lookup: CDR1 LNHNV, CDR2 YYDKDF (reference sequence). The CDR3 reads CATSNFDEQYF. In nucleotides, the CDR3 is TGTGCCACCAGCAATTTCGACGAGCAGTACTTC.

This clonotype was observed a handful of times. The chain couples TRBV6-1 to TRBJ1-2; tentatively, D is TRBD1 (6 bases). V shed 2 bases and J shed 5 bases, with 18 bases lying between them. The V gene's germline CDR1 is MNHNS and CDR2 SASEGT. The CDR3 runs 16 residues. CDR3 loop: CASSERGTPLGYGYTF. The DNA for the CDR3 is TGTGCCAGCAGTGAACGTGGGACACCACTTGGATATGGCTACACCTTC.

This clonotype was seen a few times. The chain carries TRBV24-1 and TRBJ2-5, with 9 bases lining up with TRBD1. Losses at the gene ends were 9 bases for V and 5 bases for J; bases not matched to a gene: 15. The CDR3 spans 16 residues. CDR1 and CDR2 (germline): KGHDR, SFDVKD. CDR3 DNA sequence: TGTGCCACCGGACGGACAGGGGCAGGATTCGAGGAGACCCAGTACTTC. It is translated as CATGRTGAGFEETQYF.

This clonotype has a count of ten or more. This chain joins TRBV20-1 and TRBJ1-1; 9 nucleotides line up with TRBD1. The CDR3 extends over 14 amino acids. J was trimmed by 1 base and V by 7 bases; bases with no gene match: 7. Looked up from germline, CDR1 is DFQATT and CDR2 is SNEGSKA (reference sequence). CDR3 DNA sequence: TGCAGTGATAAACCGGGACAGGGGAACACTGAAGCTTTCTTT. Its translation is CSDKPGQGNTEAFF.

This clonotype was counted ten times or more. The V and J genes are TRBV5-1 and TRBJ1-2; TRBD1 might be the D (5 bases). This CDR3 region has 14 residues. Germline V CDR1 and CDR2: SGHRS, YFSETQ. V was cut by 1 base and J by 3 bases, with 10 bases left in between. This CDR3 is CASSLLGTDYGYTF. CDR3 in DNA: TGCGCCAGCAGCTTGTTGGGGACTGACTATGGCTACACCTTC.

The DNA for the CDR3 is TGCGCCAGCAGACAAACAACCCAAGAGACCCAGTACTTC. Its translation: CASRQTTQETQYF. The chain is built from TRBV5-1 and TRBJ2-5; D unclear. Germline assignment: CDR1 SGHRS and CDR2 YFSETQ. The CDR3 contains 13 residues. Trimming pared 5 bases from V and 1 base from J, leaving 9 bases between.

Ten or more counts support this clonotype. The rearrangement joins TRBV28 to TRBJ2-7, with 9 bases identical to TRBD2. CDR1 is MDHEN, CDR2 SYDVKM, per germline. The CDR3 runs 17 residues. The junction had 13 bases not matched to a gene; V was cut back by 3 bases and J by 4 bases. CDR3 in DNA: TGTGCCAGCAGTTTTACCCCCTCGCGGGAGGGGAGGTACGAGCAGTACTTC. Translated, it gives CASSFTPSREGRYEQYF. The full variable domain, with the rest looked up from reference TRBV28 and TRBJ2-7, is DVKVTQSSRYLVKRTGEKVFLECVQDMDHENMFWYRQDPGLGLRLIYFSYDVKMKEKGDIPEGYSVSREKKERFSLILESASTNQTSMYLCASSFTPSREGRYEQYFGPGTRLTVT.

This clonotype was seen only a few times. The chain employs TRBV3-1 and TRBJ2-7; no clear D gene. This CDR3 comprises 13 residues. Trimming took 1 base from V and 2 from J, leaving 6 bases between them. Germline V gene data show CDR1 as LGHDT and CDR2 as YNNKEL (reference sequence). CDR3 amino acids: CASSQGVPYEQYF. In DNA form, the CDR3 reads TGTGCCAGCAGCCAAGGAGTCCCCTACGAGCAGTACTTC.

Notes on this clonotype: A read error may be the cause here, since a much bigger clone is one base away. The chain recombines TRBV20-1 with TRBJ2-7; 11 bases map to TRBD2. Germline CDR1 and CDR2: DFQATT and SNEGSKA (reference sequence). V gave up 5 bases and J gave up 3 bases; unmatched junction bases: 6. The CDR3 length is 14 residues. As DNA, the CDR3 is TGCAGTGCTCGGGGGACTAGCGGAGTCTACGAGCAGTACTTC. The encoded protein is CSARGTSGVYEQYF.

This clonotype was picked up many times. V usage is TRBV19 and J usage is TRBJ1-5, with D maybe TRBD1 (5 bases). The CDR3 runs to 15 residues. Trimming removed 8 bases from V and 0 bases from J, with 14 bases in between. CDR1 and CDR2 from the germline V gene are LNHDA and SQIVND (reference sequence). The CDR3 protein is CASSRGRNSNQPQHF. In DNA form, the CDR3 reads TGTGCCAGTTCGCGGGGCAGGAATAGCAATCAGCCCCAGCATTTT.

The chain is built from TRBV5-1 and TRBJ2-7; 14 bases are a match to TRBD2. This CDR3 has 15 residues. Trimming took 5 bases from V and 6 from J; bases not matched to a gene: 7. CDR1 and CDR2 (germline): SGHRS, YFSETQ. DNA for the CDR3: TGCGCCAGCAGTACCGGACTAGCGGGGGGAGCCGAGCAGTACTTC. Residues: CASSTGLAGGAEQYF.